Listed below are T cell receptor beta chains from one sample, sequenced in a study of tumor and adjacent non-tumor tissue in lung cancer. Each CDR3 protein gets one entry after TCRdb re-called the multiplex PCR reads with MiXCR. The top ten hold over 15% of the sample, which has over 130,000 distinct CDR3 sequences, roughly 66% seen once. The specimen was lung tumor tissue. These receptors were taken from a man in his sixties with small cell lung cancer. Each CDR3 is given with its conserved first and last residue. D genes are given only for firm matches. Where a row states a size, it is once, few, many or the class of an expanded clone; other rows omit it.

TRBJ2-2	NA	TRBV12-3/TRBV12-4	once	17	TGTGCCAGTACCCGCTTTGGAGGAGCGGTGGTCGCCGGGGAGCTGTTTTTT	CASTRFGGAVVAGELFF
TRBJ1-1	TRBD1	TRBV11-2	NA	13	TGTGCCAGCAGCCTGACAGGGGCTACTGAAGCTTGCTTT	CASSLTGATEACF
TRBJ2-3	NA	TRBV10-1	few	11	TGCGCCAGCAGTGACACAGATACGCAGTATTTT	CASSDTDTQYF
TRBJ2-5	NA	TRBV6-1	NA	15	TGTGCCAGTTGCCTCTATGGGGGGAGGCAAGAGACCCAGTACTTC	CASCLYGGRQETQYF
TRBJ2-1	NA	TRBV6-5	NA	11	TGTGCCAGCACTGGCAACTACGAGCAGTTCTTC	CASTGNYEQFF
TRBJ2-5	NA	TRBV6-1	NA	15	TGTGCCAGCAGTGATACGACAGGATCGTGGGAGACCCAGCACTTC	CASSDTTGSWETQHF
TRBJ2-1	TRBD2	TRBV4-2	NA	16	TGTGCCAGCAGCAAAACTGGGGCGGGAGGTCTATATGAGCAGTTCTTC	CASSKTGAGGLYEQFF
TRBJ2-3	NA	TRBV20-1	NA	12	TGCAGTGCTTACGGTACCGCAGATACACAGTATTTT	CSAYGTADTQYF
TRBJ1-5	NA	TRBV28	NA	14	TGTGCCAGCAGTTTTTGGCTGAGCAATCAGCCCCAGCATTTT	CASSFWLSNQPQHF
TRBJ2-1	NA	TRBV11-2	NA	13	TGTGTCAGTAGCCCAGGACGGTGGATTGAGCAATTCTTC	CVSSPGRWIEQFF
TRBJ1-3	NA	TRBV7-2	few	15	TGTGCCAGCAGCTTAGACGTGAAAGTGGGAAACACCATATATTTT	CASSLDVKVGNTIYF
TRBJ2-1	NA	TRBV5-4	NA	13	TGTGCCAGCAGCTTGGGTAGGAACAATGAGCAGTTCTTC	CASSLGRNNEQFF
TRBJ1-1	NA	TRBV30	NA	12	TGTGCTTGTATTTGGTCCCGAAGTGAGGCTTTCTTT	CACIWSRSEAFF
TRBJ2-2	TRBD2	TRBV5-3	NA	16	TGTGCCAGAAGCTTGGGACTAGCGGAAGAGACCGGGGAGCTGTTTTTT	CARSLGLAEETGELFF
TRBJ2-3	TRBD2	TRBV7-8	NA	14	TGTGCCAGCACCCGAGCGGGGACCACAGATACGCAGTATTTT	CASTRAGTTDTQYF
TRBJ2-7	NA	TRBV6-5	NA	12	TGTGCTAGCCGTAGCACAGGGAGCGAGCAGTACTTC	CASRSTGSEQYF
TRBJ2-1	NA	TRBV10-3	NA	15	TGTGCCATCAGGGAGGGGCAGCTAAGGTCCGATGAGCAGTTCTTC	CAIREGQLRSDEQFF
TRBJ2-3	NA	TRBV11-3	NA	16	TGTGCCAACAGCCCTAGAGGTGCGGGGGCCACGGATGCGCAGTATTTT	CANSPRGAGATDAQYF
TRBJ2-1	TRBD2	TRBV6-1	NA	15	TGTGCCAGCACGCCTCTAGCGGCTACCTACAATGAGCAATTCTTC	CASTPLAATYNEQFF
TRBJ1-2	NA	TRBV29-1	few	12	TGCAGCATCCTGCTATTCAGCCGGGGCTACACCTTC	CSILLFSRGYTF
TRBJ2-2	NA	TRBV11-3	many	13	TGTGCCAGCAGCTACCCGAACACCGGGGAGCTGTTTTTT	CASSYPNTGELFF
TRBJ2-1	NA	TRBV11-1	NA	15	TGTGCCAGCAACTTAACTACAGCGGGCTACAATGAGGAGTTCTTC	CASNLTTAGYNEEFF
TRBJ1-2	NA	TRBV6-6	many	13	TGTGCCAGCAGTGCACTTGACACGGGAGGCTACACCTTC	CASSALDTGGYTF
TRBJ2-3	NA	TRBV6-1	NA	15	TGTGCCAGCAGCGAGGGGGGGTATAGTACAGTTACGCAATATTTT	CASSEGGYSTVTQYF
TRBJ2-2	NA	TRBV10-3	many	14	TGTGCCATCAGTGAGTCGATGGCAGACGGGGAGCTGTTTTTT	CAISESMADGELFF
TRBJ1-1	NA	TRBV11-2	NA	14	TGTGCCAGCAACATAGTTCTCGGGTCCTTTGAAGCTTTCTTT	CASNIVLGSFEAFF
TRBJ2-1	NA	TRBV6-1	many	12	TGTGCCAGCCGTTCGACCGGGCTCCTTAAGTTCTTC	CASRSTGLLKFF
TRBJ1-3	NA	TRBV14	NA	12	TGTGCCAGCAGAAGGGACGGCGGCACCATATATTTT	CASRRDGGTIYF
TRBJ2-5	NA	TRBV6-1	NA	15	TGTGCCAGCAGTGACTATCCGGACCCAAAAGAGACCCAGTACTTC	CASSDYPDPKETQYF
TRBJ1-6	NA	TRBV4-1	NA	15	TGCGCCAGCAACCAAGGGGAACAGTGTTATTCACTTCTCCACTTT	CASNQGEQCYSLLHF
TRBJ2-1	TRBD2	TRBV20-1	NA	15	TGCAGTGCTAGGAGGCGGGAGATAAAGACCAATGAGCAGTTCTTC	CSARRREIKTNEQFF
TRBJ2-3	NA	TRBV19	NA	15	TGTGCCAGTAGTACTCGGCCTGGGGCATTCGATACGCAGTATTTT	CASSTRPGAFDTQYF
TRBJ2-3	TRBD1	TRBV5-1	NA	14	TGCGCCAGCAGCTTGGGACAGGGGCCAGATACGAAGTATTTT	CASSLGQGPDTKYF
TRBJ2-1	NA	TRBV11-2	NA	15	TGTGCCAGCAGCACCACTAGTGGGGTAAACAATGAGAAGTTCTTC	CASSTTSGVNNEKFF
TRBJ2-1	TRBD1	TRBV11-2	NA	14	TGTGCCAGCAGCTGGGACAGCTCATACAATAAGCAGTTCTTC	CASSWDSSYNKQFF
TRBJ2-2	TRBD1	TRBV20-1	NA	15	TGCAGTGCGTACAGGGGGAACGCGAACGCCGGGGAGCTGTTTTTT	CSAYRGNANAGELFF
TRBJ2-4	NA	TRBV11-2	NA	16	TGTGCCAGCGGCCAGGCTCACATCTTGACCAAATACATTCAGTACTTC	CASGQAHILTKYIQYF
TRBJ1-5	NA	TRBV28	many	12	TGTGCCAGCAACTCGGGGAATCAGCCCCAGCATTTT	CASNSGNQPQHF
TRBJ2-7	NA	TRBV6-6	NA	14	TGTGTCAGCACCGGACTGCCGGTGAGGTACGAGCAGTACTTC	CVSTGLPVRYEQYF
TRBJ2-1	TRBD2	TRBV7-8	NA	15	TGTGCCAGCAGCACGGCCGGGACTAGCGTCAATGAGCACTTCTTC	CASSTAGTSVNEHFF